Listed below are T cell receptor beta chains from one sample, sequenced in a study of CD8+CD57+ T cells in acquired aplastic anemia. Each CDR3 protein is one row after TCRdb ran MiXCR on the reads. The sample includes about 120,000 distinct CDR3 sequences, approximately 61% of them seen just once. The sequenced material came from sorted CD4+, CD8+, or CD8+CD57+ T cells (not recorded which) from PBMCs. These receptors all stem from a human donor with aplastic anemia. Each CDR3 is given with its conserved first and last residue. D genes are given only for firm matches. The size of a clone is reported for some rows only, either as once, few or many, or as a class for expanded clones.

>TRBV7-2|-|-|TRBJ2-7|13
CASSIGYSYEQYF
TGTGCCAGCAGCATCGGATACTCCTACGAGCAGTACTTC
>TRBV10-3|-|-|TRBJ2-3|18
CAISDYDRLGLSSDTQYF
TGTGCCATCAGTGACTACGACAGGCTCGGTCTCTCGTCAGATACGCAGTATTTT
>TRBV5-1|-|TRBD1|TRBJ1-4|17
CASSPGQGLATNEKLFF
TGCGCCAGCAGCCCCGGACAGGGTCTTGCAACTAATGAAAAACTGTTTTTT
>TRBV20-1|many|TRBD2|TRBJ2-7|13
CSARTSVSYEQYF
TGCAGTGCTAGGACTAGCGTCTCCTACGAGCAGTACTTC
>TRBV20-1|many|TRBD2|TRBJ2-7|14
CSARLAGGFYEQYF
TGCAGTGCTCGACTAGCGGGGGGGTTTTACGAGCAGTACTTC
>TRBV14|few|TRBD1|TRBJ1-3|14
CASSQLGQGNTIYF
TGTGCCAGCAGCCAACTGGGACAGGGAAACACCATATATTTT
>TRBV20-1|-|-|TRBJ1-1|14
CSARIGLQGAEAFF
TGCAGTGCTCGTATCGGGCTCCAAGGCGCTGAAGCTTTCTTT
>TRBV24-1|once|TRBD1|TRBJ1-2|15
CATSDPLTGEYGYTF
TGTGCCACCAGTGACCCCCTGACAGGGGAATATGGCTACACCTTC
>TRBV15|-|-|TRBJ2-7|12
CATSTTTYEQYF
TGTGCCACCTCGACAACAACCTACGAGCAGTACTTC
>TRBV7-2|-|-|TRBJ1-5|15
CASSPEVASNQPQHF
TGTGCCAGCAGCCCGGAGGTAGCGAGCAATCAGCCCCAGCATTTT
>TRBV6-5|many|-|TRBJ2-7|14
CASSYSGPSYEQYF
TGTGCCAGCAGTTACAGCGGACCATCGTACGAGCAGTACTTC
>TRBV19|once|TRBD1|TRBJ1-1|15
CASSIVTGHGGEAFF
TGTGCCAGTAGTATCGTGACAGGGCACGGCGGTGAAGCTTTCTTT
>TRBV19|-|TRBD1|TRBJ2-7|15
CASSPRTGTAYEQYF
TGTGCCAGTAGCCCGAGGACCGGGACAGCCTACGAGCAGTACTTC
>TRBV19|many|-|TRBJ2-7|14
CASSFEGMRDEQYF
TGTGCCAGTAGTTTCGAGGGGATGAGGGACGAGCAGTACTTC
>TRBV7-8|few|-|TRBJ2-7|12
CASSWGVGEQYF
TGTGCCAGCAGCTGGGGGGTGGGAGAGCAGTACTTC
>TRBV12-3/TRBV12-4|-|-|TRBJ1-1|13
CASSRTQNTEAFF
TGTGCCAGCAGCCGGACACAAAACACTGAAGCTTTCTTT
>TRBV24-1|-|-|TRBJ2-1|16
CATSDPDREAYNEQFF
TGTGCCACCAGTGATCCCGACAGGGAGGCCTACAATGAGCAGTTCTTC
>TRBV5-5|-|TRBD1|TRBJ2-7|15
CASSPRWDRDNEQYF
TGTGCCAGCAGCCCCCGCTGGGACAGGGACAACGAGCAGTACTTC
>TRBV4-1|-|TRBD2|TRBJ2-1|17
CASSRASGLFSYNEQFF
TGCGCCAGCAGCCGGGCTAGCGGGTTATTTTCCTACAATGAGCAGTTCTTC
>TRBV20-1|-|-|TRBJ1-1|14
CSARVRGMNTEAFF
TGCAGTGCTAGAGTTCGGGGGATGAACACTGAGGCTTTCTTT
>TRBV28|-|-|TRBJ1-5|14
CASSIYRGGQPQHF
TGTGCCAGCAGTATTTATAGGGGAGGGCAGCCCCAGCATTTT
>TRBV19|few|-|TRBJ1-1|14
CASSSGVDLTEAFF
TGTGCCAGTAGTAGTGGGGTCGATCTCACTGAAGCTTTCTTT
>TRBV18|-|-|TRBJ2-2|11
CASSPSRELFF
TGTGCCAGCTCACCAAGCCGTGAGCTGTTTTTT
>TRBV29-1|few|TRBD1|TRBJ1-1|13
CSVEDRTNTEAFF
TGCAGCGTCGAGGACAGGACGAACACTGAAGCTTTCTTT
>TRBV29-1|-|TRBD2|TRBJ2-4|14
CSVGGSQPGNIQYF
TGCAGCGTTGGCGGGAGTCAACCTGGAAACATTCAGTACTTC
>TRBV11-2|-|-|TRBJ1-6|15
CASSALGSYNSPLHF
TGTGCCAGCAGCGCCCTTGGGAGTTATAATTCACCCCTCCACTTT
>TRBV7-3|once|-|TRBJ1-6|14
CASSLTPNNSPLHF
TGTGCCAGCAGCTTAACGCCTAATAATTCACCCCTCCACTTT
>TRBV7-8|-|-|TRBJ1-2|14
CASSLTGLAGGYTF
TGTGCCAGCAGCTTAACAGGCCTGGCGGGAGGCTACACCTTC
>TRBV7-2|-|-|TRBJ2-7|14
CASSLGAAGPEQYF
TGTGCCAGCAGCTTAGGCGCAGCGGGCCCCGAGCAGTACTTC
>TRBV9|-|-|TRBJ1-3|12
CASSLDGNTICF
TGTGCCAGCAGTTTAGATGGAAACACCATATGTTTT
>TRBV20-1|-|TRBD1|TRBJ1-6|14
CSAISGTDNSPLHF
TGCAGTGCTATTAGCGGGACAGATAATTCACCCCTCCACTTT
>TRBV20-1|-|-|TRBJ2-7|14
CSARNPASSYEQYF
TGCAGTGCTAGAAATCCGGCCAGCTCCTACGAGCAGTACTTC
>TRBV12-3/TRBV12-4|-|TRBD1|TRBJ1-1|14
CASSLGQGITEAFF
TGTGCCAGCAGCCTTGGACAGGGCATCACTGAAGCTTTCTTT
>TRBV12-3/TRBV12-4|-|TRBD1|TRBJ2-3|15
CASSLSTGATDTQYF
TGTGCCAGCAGTTTGTCGACAGGGGCGACAGATACGCAGTATTTT
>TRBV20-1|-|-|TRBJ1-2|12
CSARDQERGYTF
TGCAGTGCTAGAGATCAGGAGCGAGGCTACACCTTC
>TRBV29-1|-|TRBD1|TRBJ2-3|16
CSAKLQGASATDTQYF
TGCAGCGCAAAACTACAGGGGGCTTCGGCCACAGATACGCAGTATTTT
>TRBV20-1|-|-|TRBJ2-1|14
CSASSFGTLNEQFF
TGCAGTGCCAGCAGCTTTGGGACCCTCAATGAGCAGTTCTTC
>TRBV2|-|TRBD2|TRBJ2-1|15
CASSTPTSGTNEQFF
TGTGCCAGCAGTACCCCGACTAGCGGGACCAATGAGCAGTTCTTC
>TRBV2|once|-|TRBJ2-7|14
CASSAGTASYEQYF
TGTGCCAGCTCCGCTGGGACTGCTTCCTACGAGCAGTACTTC
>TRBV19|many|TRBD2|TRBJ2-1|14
CASSMGLQVNEQFF
TGTGCCAGTAGTATGGGACTACAGGTGAATGAGCAGTTCTTC
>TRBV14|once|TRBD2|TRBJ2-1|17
CASSPGLAGGPYNEQFF
TGTGCCAGCAGCCCCGGACTAGCGGGGGGGCCGTACAATGAGCAGTTCTTC
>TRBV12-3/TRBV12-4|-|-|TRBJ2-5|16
CASSQGPGSYNETQYF
TGTGCCAGCAGCCAGGGACCCGGGTCCTACAATGAGACCCAGTACTTC
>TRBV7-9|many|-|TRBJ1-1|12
CAIDTGNTEAFF
TGTGCCATTGACACGGGAAACACTGAAGCTTTCTTT
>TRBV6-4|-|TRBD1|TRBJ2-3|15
CASSVGTGGTDTQYF
TGTGCCAGCAGTGTTGGGACAGGGGGCACAGATACGCAGTATTTT
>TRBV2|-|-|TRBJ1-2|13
CASSRPGLYGYTF
TGTGCCAGCAGTAGGCCAGGGCTGTATGGCTACACCTTC
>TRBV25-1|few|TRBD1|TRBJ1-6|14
CASDPDRIGSPLHF
TGTGCCAGCGACCCGGACAGGATTGGTTCACCCCTCCACTTT
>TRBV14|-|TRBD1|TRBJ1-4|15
CASSQQDRVHEKLFF
TGTGCCAGCAGCCAACAGGACAGGGTCCATGAAAAACTGTTTTTT
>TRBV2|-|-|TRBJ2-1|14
CASSRSGQGEEQFF
TGTGCCAGCAGTAGGTCTGGCCAGGGCGAAGAGCAGTTCTTC